This entry is about one T cell receptor beta chain. CD8+ and CD4+ T cells were negatively isolated; TEMRA cells were FACS-enriched. The data were taken from a study of CD8 T cells in Susac syndrome. Random hexamers primed reverse transcription of about 0.45 to 1 ug RNA. immunoSEQ multiplex PCR amplified TCR beta CDR3 across 54 Vbeta, 13 Jbeta. In TCRdb, the immunoSEQ multiplex PCR reads were re-called with MiXCR into one record per CDR3 protein. The data hold under 200,000 distinct CDR3 sequences, with roughly 95% observed a single time. This CDR3 contains 11 residues. Trimming took 7 bases from V and 1 from J, leaving 7 bases between them. Germline CDR1 reads SQVTM; CDR2 reads ANQGSEA.

Sequencing was performed on CD4+ T cells from PBMCs. The chain joins TRBV29-1 to TRBJ1-1, with unresolved D. The sequence was collected from a human donor with Susac syndrome. The CDR3 DNA reads TGCAGCGGGTTCACGAACACTGAAGCTTTCTTT. This gives the protein CSGFTNTEAFF.